This T cell receptor (beta chain) stems from a study of Ad26.COV2.S vaccination and SARS-CoV-2 variants. Sequencing was performed with immunoSEQ multiplex PCR; in TCRdb, only in-frame clones are kept and a portion is missing. The sample consists of roughly 150,000 clones, just over 85% of them appearing once. The starting material was peripheral blood, obtained after recovery from COVID-19. The source is a human donor who had recovered from COVID-19.

CDR3 coding DNA: TGTGCCACCAGTGATTTGTCCCCCGTGAACTACAATGAGCAGTTCTTC. As protein: CATSDLSPVNYNEQFF. The chain links TRBV24-1 to TRBJ2-1; D not certain. V dropped 0 bases and J dropped 3 bases, with 11 bases sitting between them. This CDR3 spans 16 amino acids. Germline values: CDR1 KGHDR, CDR2 SFDVKD.